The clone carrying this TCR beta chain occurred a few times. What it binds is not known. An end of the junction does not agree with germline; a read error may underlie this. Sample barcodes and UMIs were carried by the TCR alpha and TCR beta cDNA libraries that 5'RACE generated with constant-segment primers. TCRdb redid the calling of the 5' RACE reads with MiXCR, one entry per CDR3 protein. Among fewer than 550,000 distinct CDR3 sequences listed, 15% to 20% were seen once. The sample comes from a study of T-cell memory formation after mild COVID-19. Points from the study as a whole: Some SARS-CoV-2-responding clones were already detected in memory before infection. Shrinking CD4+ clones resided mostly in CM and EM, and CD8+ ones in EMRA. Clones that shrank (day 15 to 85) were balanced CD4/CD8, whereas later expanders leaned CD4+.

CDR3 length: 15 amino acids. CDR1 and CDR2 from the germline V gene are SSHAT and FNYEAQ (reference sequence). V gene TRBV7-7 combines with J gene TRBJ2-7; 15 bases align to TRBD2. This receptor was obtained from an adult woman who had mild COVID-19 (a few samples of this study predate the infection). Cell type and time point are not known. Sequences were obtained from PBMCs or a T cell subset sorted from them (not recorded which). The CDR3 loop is CASSPMGLAGGEQYF. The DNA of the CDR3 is TGTGCTAGCAGCCCGATGGGACTAGCGGGAGGCGAGCAGTACTTC.